Many counts were recorded for the clone carrying this TCR beta chain. The data were obtained in a study of T cells after posttransplantation cyclophosphamide. The table came from immunoSEQ multiplex PCR; TCRdb's copy has only in-frame clones and leaves some out. This sample carries more than 25,000 clones and no singletons, and around 1.4% goes to the top ten. CDR1 and CDR2 from the germline V gene are SGDLS and YYNGEE. The CDR3 runs to 12 residues. V trimming: 4 bases; J trimming: 6 bases; junction bases outside the gene matches: 3. The chain uses TRBV9 and TRBJ2-7, with TRBD2 matching over 8 bases. Sequences were obtained from PBMCs. The TCR was taken from a man aged 50 to 59 in good health, CMV-negative, and a related stem cell transplant donor. The CDR3 coding sequence is TGTGCCAGCAGCCCACGGGGGGGCGAGCAGTACTTC. It codes for CASSPRGGEQYF. Together with reference TRBV9 and TRBJ2-7, the CDR3 gives the full variable domain: DSGVTQTPKHLITATGQRVTLRCSPRSGDLSVYWYQQSLDQGLQFLIQYYNGEERAKGNILERFSAQQFPDLHSELNLSSLELGDSALYFCASSPRGGEQYFGPGTRLTVT.